This record covers a single T cell receptor (beta chain). What it binds is unknown. The data stem from a study of shared clonotypes between healthy human individuals. Study-level results: Limited genetic and exposure-history diversity came from having few donors. In this cohort, only blood was sampled, and tissue repertoires likely differ.

An even split of each subset's genomic DNA across several immunoSEQ plates was performed. Using immunoSEQ multiplex PCR, the repertoire was profiled, and TCRdb retains in-frame clones only, with some absent. The sample has about 490,000 clones; approximately 80% are singletons. In unsorted samples, genomic DNA was obtained using around 100 million PBMCs. The sample was PBMCs. The clonotype originates from a woman aged 40-49 years in good health. Some clones in this sample may be carry-over from other donors' samples.

CDR3 bases: TGTGCCAGCAGCCCCCCGGGGCGCACAGATACGCAGTATTTT. It is translated as CASSPPGRTDTQYF. The gene calls are TRBV7-2 and TRBJ2-3; D possibly uses TRBD1 or TRBD2 (5 bases each). Germline values: CDR1 SGHTA, CDR2 FQGNSA. The V and J ends lost 5 bases and 1 base respectively, with 10 bases between them. The length of the CDR3 is 14 residues.